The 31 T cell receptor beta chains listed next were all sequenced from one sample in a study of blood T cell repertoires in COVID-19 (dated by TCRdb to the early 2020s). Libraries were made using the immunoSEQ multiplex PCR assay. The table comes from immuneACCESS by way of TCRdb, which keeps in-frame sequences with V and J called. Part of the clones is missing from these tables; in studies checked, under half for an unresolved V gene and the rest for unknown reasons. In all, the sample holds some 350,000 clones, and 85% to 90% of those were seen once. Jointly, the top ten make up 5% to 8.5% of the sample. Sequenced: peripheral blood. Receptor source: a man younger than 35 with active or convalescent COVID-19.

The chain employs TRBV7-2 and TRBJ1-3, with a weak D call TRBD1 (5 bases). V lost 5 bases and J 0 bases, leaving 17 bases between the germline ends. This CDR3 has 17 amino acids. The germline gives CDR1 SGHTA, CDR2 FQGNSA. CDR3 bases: TGTGCCAGCAGCGGCGGAGGGGCTCTTGGCTCTGGAAACACCATATATTTT. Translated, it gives CASSGGGALGSGNTIYF.

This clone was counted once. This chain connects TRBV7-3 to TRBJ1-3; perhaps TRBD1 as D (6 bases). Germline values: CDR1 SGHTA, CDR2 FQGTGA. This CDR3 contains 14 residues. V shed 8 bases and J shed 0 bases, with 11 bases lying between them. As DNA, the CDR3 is TGTGCCAGCGGCCAGGGGAGCTCTGGAAACACCATATATTTT. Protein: CASGQGSSGNTIYF.

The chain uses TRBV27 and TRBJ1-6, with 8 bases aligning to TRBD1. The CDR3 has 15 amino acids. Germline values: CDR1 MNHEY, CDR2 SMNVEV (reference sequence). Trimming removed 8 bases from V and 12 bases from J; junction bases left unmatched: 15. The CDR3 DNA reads TGTGCCAGCGGTGTGCAGGGGGCAGGTTCTCTACCCCTCCACTTT. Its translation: CASGVQGAGSLPLHF.

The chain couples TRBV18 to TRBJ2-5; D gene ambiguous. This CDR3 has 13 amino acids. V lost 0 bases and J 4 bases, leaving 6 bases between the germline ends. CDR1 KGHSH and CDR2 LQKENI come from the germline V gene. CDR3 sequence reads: CASSPPTPETQYF. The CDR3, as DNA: TGTGCCAGCTCACCACCCACTCCAGAGACCCAGTACTTC.

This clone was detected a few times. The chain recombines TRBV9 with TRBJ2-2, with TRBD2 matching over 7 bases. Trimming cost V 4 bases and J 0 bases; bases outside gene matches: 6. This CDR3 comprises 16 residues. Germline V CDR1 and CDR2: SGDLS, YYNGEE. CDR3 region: CASSTRGSPNTGELFF. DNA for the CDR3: TGTGCCAGCAGCACCCGCGGGAGTCCGAACACCGGGGAGCTGTTTTTT.

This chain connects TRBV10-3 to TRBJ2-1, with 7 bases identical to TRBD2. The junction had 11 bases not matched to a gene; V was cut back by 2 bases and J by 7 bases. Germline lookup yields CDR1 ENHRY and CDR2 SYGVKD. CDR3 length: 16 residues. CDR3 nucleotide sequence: TGTGCCATCAGTGAGGTAGGCGGGAGTGGTGTTAATGAGCAGTTCTTC. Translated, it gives CAISEVGGSGVNEQFF.

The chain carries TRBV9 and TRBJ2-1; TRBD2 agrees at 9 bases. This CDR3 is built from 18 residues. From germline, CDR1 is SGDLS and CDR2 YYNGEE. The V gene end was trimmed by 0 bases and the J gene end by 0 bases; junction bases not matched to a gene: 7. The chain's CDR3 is CASSVVDSGGSSYNEQFF. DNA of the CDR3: TGTGCCAGCAGCGTAGTAGATAGCGGGGGTAGCTCCTACAATGAGCAGTTCTTC. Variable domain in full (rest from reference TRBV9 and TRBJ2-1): DSGVTQTPKHLITATGQRVTLRCSPRSGDLSVYWYQQSLDQGLQFLIQYYNGEERAKGNILERFSAQQFPDLHSELNLSSLELGDSALYFCASSVVDSGGSSYNEQFFGPGTRLTVL.

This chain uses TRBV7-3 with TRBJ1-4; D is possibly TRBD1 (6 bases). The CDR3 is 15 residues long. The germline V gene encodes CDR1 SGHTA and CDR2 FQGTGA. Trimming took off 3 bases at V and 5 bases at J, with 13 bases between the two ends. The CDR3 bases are TGTGCCAGCAGCTTCTCAGGGGCTGGGAATGAAAAACTGTTTTTT. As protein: CASSFSGAGNEKLFF.

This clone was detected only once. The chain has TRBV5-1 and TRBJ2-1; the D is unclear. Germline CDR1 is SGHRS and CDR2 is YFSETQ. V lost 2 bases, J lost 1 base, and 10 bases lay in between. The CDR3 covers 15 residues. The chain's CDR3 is CASSFNRASYNEQFF. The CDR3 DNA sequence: TGCGCCAGCAGCTTTAACCGAGCGTCCTACAATGAGCAGTTCTTC.

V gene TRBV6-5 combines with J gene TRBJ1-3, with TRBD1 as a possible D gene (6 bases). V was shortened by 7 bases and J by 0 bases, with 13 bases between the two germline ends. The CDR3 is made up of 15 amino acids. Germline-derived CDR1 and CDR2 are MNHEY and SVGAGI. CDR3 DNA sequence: TGTGCCAGCACGACAACAGGGAGCTCTGGAAACACCATATATTTT. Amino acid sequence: CASTTTGSSGNTIYF.

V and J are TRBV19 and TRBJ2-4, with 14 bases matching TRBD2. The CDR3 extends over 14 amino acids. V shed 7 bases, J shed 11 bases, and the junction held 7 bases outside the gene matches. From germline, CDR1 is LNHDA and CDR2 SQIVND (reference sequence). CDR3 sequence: CASTPGTSGSVQYF. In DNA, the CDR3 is TGTGCCAGTACCCCCGGGACTAGCGGGAGCGTTCAGTACTTC.

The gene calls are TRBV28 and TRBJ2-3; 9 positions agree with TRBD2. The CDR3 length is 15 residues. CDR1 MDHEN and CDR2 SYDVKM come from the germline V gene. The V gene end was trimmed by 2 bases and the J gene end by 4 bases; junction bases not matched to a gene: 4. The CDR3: CASSLAGGPADTQYF. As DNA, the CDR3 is TGTGCCAGCAGTTTAGCGGGAGGGCCCGCAGATACGCAGTATTTT.

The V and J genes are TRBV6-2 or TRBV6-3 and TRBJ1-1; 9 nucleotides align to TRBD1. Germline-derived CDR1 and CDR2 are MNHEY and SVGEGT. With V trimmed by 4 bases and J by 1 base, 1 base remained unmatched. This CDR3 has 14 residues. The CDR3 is CASSLDRGNTEAFF. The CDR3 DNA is TGTGCCAGCAGTTTGGACAGGGGGAACACTGAAGCTTTCTTT.

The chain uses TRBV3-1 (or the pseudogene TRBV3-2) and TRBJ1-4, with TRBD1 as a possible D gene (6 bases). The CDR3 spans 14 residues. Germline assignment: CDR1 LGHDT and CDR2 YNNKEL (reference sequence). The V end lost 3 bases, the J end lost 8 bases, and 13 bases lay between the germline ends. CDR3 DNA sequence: TGTGCCAGCAGCCAGCGGACAGCGGAAGAAAAACTGTTTTTT. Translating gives CASSQRTAEEKLFF.

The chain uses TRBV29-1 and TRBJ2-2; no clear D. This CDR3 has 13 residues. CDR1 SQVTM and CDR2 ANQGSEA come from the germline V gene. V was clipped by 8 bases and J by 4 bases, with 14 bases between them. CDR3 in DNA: TGCAGCTCAGAAGACTCCCTCACCGGGGAGCTGTTTTTT. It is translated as CSSEDSLTGELFF.

CDR3 DNA: TGTGCCAGCGGTTTTACAAGAGCGGCTTTCTTT. Protein sequence: CASGFTRAAFF. The V gene is TRBV4-2, the J gene TRBJ1-1; no clear D. From germline, CDR1 is LGHNA and CDR2 YNFKEQ. CDR3 size: 11 residues. V was pared by 8 bases and J by 11 bases, with 15 bases between.

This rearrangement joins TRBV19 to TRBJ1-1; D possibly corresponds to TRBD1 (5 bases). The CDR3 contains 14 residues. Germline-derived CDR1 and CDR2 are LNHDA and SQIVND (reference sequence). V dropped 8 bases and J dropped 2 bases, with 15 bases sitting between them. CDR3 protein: CASGTLTANTEAFF. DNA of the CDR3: TGTGCCAGTGGGACTTTGACAGCAAACACTGAAGCTTTCTTT.

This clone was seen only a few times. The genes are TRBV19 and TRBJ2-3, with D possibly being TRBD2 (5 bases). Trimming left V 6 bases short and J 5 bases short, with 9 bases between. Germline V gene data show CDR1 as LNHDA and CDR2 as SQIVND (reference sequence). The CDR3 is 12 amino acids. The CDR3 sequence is CASRQSGDTQYF. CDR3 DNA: TGTGCCAGTAGACAAAGCGGAGATACGCAGTATTTT.

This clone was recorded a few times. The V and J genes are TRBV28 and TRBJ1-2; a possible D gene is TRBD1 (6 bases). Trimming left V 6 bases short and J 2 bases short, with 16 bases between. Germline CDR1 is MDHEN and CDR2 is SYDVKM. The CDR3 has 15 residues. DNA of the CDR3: TGTGCCAGCAGCCTTACGGGACACTTAAACTATGGCTACACCTTC. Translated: CASSLTGHLNYGYTF.

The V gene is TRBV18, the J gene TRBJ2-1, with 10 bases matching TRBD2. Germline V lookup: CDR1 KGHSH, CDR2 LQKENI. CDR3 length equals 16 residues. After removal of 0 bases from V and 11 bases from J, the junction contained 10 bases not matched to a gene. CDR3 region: CASSPPALAGAEKQFF. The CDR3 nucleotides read TGTGCCAGCTCACCACCTGCCCTAGCGGGAGCGGAAAAGCAGTTCTTC.

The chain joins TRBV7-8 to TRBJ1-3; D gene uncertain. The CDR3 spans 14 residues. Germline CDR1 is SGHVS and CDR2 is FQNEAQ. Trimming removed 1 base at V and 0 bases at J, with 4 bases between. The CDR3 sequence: CASSLGISGNTIYF. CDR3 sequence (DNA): TGTGCCAGCAGCTTAGGTATCTCTGGAAACACCATATATTTT.

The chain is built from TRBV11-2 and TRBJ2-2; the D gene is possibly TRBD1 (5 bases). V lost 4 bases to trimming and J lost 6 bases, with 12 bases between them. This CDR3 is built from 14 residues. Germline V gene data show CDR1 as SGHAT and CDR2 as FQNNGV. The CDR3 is CASSSQGISGELFF. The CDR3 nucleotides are TGTGCCAGCAGCTCGCAGGGTATCTCCGGGGAGCTGTTTTTT.

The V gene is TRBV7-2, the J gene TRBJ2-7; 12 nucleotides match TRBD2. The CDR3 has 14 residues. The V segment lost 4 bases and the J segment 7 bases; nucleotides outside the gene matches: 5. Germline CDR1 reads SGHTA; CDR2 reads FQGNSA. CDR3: CASSSTSGGEEQYF. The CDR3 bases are TGTGCCAGCAGCTCGACTAGCGGGGGTGAAGAGCAGTACTTC.

The CDR3 coding sequence is TGCAGCGTTGCAGGGTTATCCACCACAGATACGCAGTATTTT. Translation: CSVAGLSTTDTQYF. The gene calls are TRBV29-1 and TRBJ2-3; tentatively, D is TRBD1 (5 bases). This CDR3 comprises 14 residues. The germline gives CDR1 SQVTM, CDR2 ANQGSEA. Trimming pared 4 bases from V and 2 bases from J, leaving 13 bases between.

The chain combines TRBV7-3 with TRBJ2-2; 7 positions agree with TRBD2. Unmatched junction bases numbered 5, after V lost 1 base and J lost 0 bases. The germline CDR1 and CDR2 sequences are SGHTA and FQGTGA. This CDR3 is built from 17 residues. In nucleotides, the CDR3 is TGTGCCAGCAGCTTAAGTTACAGCGGGGCGAACACCGGGGAGCTGTTTTTT. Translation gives CASSLSYSGANTGELFF.

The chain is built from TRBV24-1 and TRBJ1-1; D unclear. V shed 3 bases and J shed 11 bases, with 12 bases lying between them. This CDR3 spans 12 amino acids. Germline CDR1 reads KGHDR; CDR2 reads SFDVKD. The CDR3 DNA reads TGTGCCACCAGTGATGCCGGGAGGAAGGCTTTCTTT. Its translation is CATSDAGRKAFF.

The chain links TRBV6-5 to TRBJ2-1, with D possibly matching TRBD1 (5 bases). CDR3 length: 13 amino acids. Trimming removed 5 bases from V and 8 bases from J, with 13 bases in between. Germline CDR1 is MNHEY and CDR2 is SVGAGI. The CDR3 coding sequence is TGTGCCAGCAGTCGACAGAACAGTGATGAGCAGTTCTTC. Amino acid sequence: CASSRQNSDEQFF.

Here the CDR3 reads CASNRAIDTGELFF. The CDR3 nucleotides are TGCGCCAGCAACAGGGCTATAGACACCGGGGAGCTGTTTTTT. This rearrangement joins TRBV5-1 to TRBJ2-2, with D possibly TRBD1 on 6 matching bases. The germline V gene encodes CDR1 SGHRS and CDR2 YFSETQ. This CDR3 contains 14 residues. Between the trimmed V and J ends, which lost 6 bases and 3 bases, there was a span of 12 bases.

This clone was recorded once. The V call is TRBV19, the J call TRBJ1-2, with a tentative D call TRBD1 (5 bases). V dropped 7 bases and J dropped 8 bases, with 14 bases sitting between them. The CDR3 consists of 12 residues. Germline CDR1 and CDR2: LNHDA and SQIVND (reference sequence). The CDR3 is CASTAVGGGYTF. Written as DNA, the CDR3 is TGTGCCAGTACCGCCGTGGGGGGGGGCTACACCTTC. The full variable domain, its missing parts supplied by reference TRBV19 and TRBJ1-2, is DGGITQSPKYLFRKEGQNVTLSCEQNLNHDAMYWYRQDPGQGLRLIYYSQIVNDFQKGDIAEGYSVSREKKESFPLTVTSAQKNPTAFYLCASTAVGGGYTFGSGTRLTVV.

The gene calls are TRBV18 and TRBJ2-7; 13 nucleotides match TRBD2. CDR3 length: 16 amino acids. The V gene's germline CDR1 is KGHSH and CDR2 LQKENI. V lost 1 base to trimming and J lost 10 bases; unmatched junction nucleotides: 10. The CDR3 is CASSPQPKGLAGSQYF. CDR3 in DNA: TGTGCCAGCTCACCACAACCCAAGGGACTAGCGGGATCCCAGTACTTC.

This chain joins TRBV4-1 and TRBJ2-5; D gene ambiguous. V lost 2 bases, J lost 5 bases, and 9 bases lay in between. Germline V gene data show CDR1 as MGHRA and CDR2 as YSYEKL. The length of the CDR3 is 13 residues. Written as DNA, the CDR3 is TGCGCCAGCAGCCAAAGGCAGGTGGAGACCCAGTACTTC. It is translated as CASSQRQVETQYF.